A single sample gave rise to the 22 T cell receptor beta chains below, sequenced in a study of regulatory T cells in long-lasting Graves disease. The time point here: newly diagnosed GD, antithyroid drugs for less than 3 months. The TCR library used RNA extracted from PBMCs. Arm-PCR of CDR3 regions and iRepertoire HTBI primers were the basis on which TCR beta libraries were built. Using its own MiXCR run on the multiplex PCR reads, TCRdb lists one record per CDR3 protein. This table has 300,000 to 400,000 distinct CDR3 sequences, approximately 15% appearing once. The data were also submitted as part of a second study, on T cells in Graves' hyperthyroidism and ophthalmopathy.

The material was peripheral blood mononuclear cells (PBMCs), obtained at new diagnosis, from a patient treated with antithyroid drugs. The receptors shown here come from a middle-aged man with Graves disease.

The chain combines TRBV20-1 with TRBJ2-2, with TRBD2 identical over 10 bases. The germline gives CDR1 DFQATT, CDR2 SNEGSKA (reference sequence). The CDR3 is made up of 15 amino acids. The V gene end was trimmed by 6 bases and the J gene end by 7 bases; junction bases not matched to a gene: 11. The CDR3 nucleotides read TGCAGTGCCCCGAGACTAGCGGGTTCTGTCGGGGAGCTGTTTTTT. Encoded protein: CSAPRLAGSVGELFF.

This clonotype was seen at least ten times. Here the CDR3 DNA reads TGTGCCATCAGTGGACGAGCGAATCAGCCCCAGCATTTT. Protein product: CAISGRANQPQHF. V gene TRBV10-3 combines with J gene TRBJ1-5, with D uncertain. The V gene's germline CDR1 is ENHRY and CDR2 SYGVKD. The CDR3 extends over 13 amino acids. Trimming removed 4 bases from V and 4 bases from J, with 8 bases in between.

J is TRBJ2-5 and V is TRBV7-8; D is perhaps TRBD1 or TRBD2 (6 bases each). CDR3 length equals 13 residues. The V gene's germline CDR1 is SGHVS and CDR2 FQNEAQ. The germline V and J ends were trimmed by 5 bases and 4 bases, with 11 bases remaining between them. CDR3 in amino acids: CASSIRGPETQYF. CDR3 DNA sequence: TGTGCCAGCAGCATACGGGGGCCAGAGACCCAGTACTTC.

This clonotype was picked up many times. A read error may produce the germline difference seen at one junction end. The chain is built from TRBV6-1 and TRBJ2-7, with 9 bases that match TRBD1. CDR1 is MNHNS and CDR2 is SASEGT in the germline V gene. This CDR3 spans 15 amino acids. CDR3 region: CASREGQGKTYEQYF. CDR3 DNA sequence: TGTGCCAGCAGGGAAGGACAGGGGAAAACCTACGAGCAGTACTTC.

In its sample, this clonotype was seen many times. The V gene is TRBV7-3, the J gene TRBJ2-2, with D possibly matching TRBD2 (5 bases). Germline V gives CDR1 SGHTA, CDR2 FQGTGA. This CDR3 spans 14 amino acids. V dropped 5 bases and J dropped 7 bases, with 14 bases sitting between them. The CDR3 bases are TGTGCCAGCAGCCGACTTTCGGGGAGCGGGGAGCTGTTTTTT. Amino acids: CASSRLSGSGELFF.

This clonotype was picked up many times. V and J are TRBV20-1 and TRBJ1-1, with 7 bases matching TRBD1. After removal of 8 bases from V and 1 base from J, the junction contained 10 bases not matched to a gene. Germline V gene lookup returns CDR1 DFQATT and CDR2 SNEGSKA (reference sequence). The CDR3 extends over 14 amino acids. The CDR3 reads CSPKQGPQNTEAFF. The DNA for the CDR3 is TGCAGTCCGAAACAGGGGCCGCAGAACACTGAAGCTTTCTTT.

Worth noting for this clonotype: Possible read error: a much larger clone is one base away. This chain uses TRBV28 with TRBJ1-1; the D gene is possibly TRBD1 (6 bases). Germline V gene lookup returns CDR1 MDHEN and CDR2 SYDVKM. The CDR3 contains 12 residues. The CDR3 sequence: CVSMAFGQEAFF. The CDR3, as DNA: TGTGTCAGCATGGCGTTCGGACAGGAAGCTTTCTTT.

The sample holds many counts of this clonotype. The chain uses TRBV28 and TRBJ2-7, with 8 nucleotides matching TRBD2. The germline CDR1 and CDR2 sequences are MDHEN and SYDVKM. Losses at the gene ends were 2 bases for V and 2 bases for J; bases not matched to a gene: 5. The CDR3 is 15 residues long. CDR3: CASSLARREAYEQYF. The CDR3 nucleotides read TGTGCCAGCAGTTTAGCCCGGCGGGAGGCCTACGAGCAGTACTTC. The full variable domain, rest sourced from reference TRBV28 and TRBJ2-7, is DVKVTQSSRYLVKRTGEKVFLECVQDMDHENMFWYRQDPGLGLRLIYFSYDVKMKEKGDIPEGYSVSREKKERFSLILESASTNQTSMYLCASSLARREAYEQYFGPGTRLTVT.

This clonotype has at least ten counts. This chain links TRBV12-3 or TRBV12-4 with TRBJ2-3; tentative D call: TRBD2 (6 bases). Trimming stripped 5 bases from V and 1 base from J, with 13 bases between. This CDR3 contains 15 residues. The chain's CDR3 is CASSPGDHGTDTQYF. CDR3 nucleotides: TGTGCCAGCAGTCCGGGGGACCACGGCACAGATACGCAGTATTTT.

V is TRBV2 and J is TRBJ2-2; D possibly uses TRBD1 or TRBD2 (6 bases each). The CDR3 is 15 amino acids. V lost 2 bases and J lost 5, with 12 bases in between. Germline loops: CDR1 SNHLY, CDR2 FYNNEI. The CDR3 sequence: CASSESQGRTGELFF. As DNA, the CDR3 is TGTGCCAGCAGTGAATCGCAGGGGAGGACCGGGGAGCTGTTTTTT.

In this sample, this clonotype turned up many times. The gene calls are TRBV27 and TRBJ2-5, with 9 positions matching TRBD1. The germline CDR1 and CDR2 sequences are MNHEY and SMNVEV (reference sequence). The V segment lost 5 bases and the J segment 2 bases; nucleotides outside the gene matches: 6. The CDR3 sequence is 15 residues long. This CDR3 is CASSPQTGGQETQYF. In nucleotides, the CDR3 is TGTGCCAGCAGTCCTCAGACAGGGGGGCAAGAGACCCAGTACTTC.

The V call is TRBV30, the J call TRBJ1-1; unclear D gene. Germline lookup yields CDR1 GTSNPN and CDR2 SVGIG (reference sequence). The ends were cut back, 7 bases at V and 7 bases at J, with 13 bases in the middle. The CDR3 is 11 amino acids. CDR3 in DNA: TGTGCCTCCATCCGGGATTATGAAGCTTTCTTT. It is translated as CASIRDYEAFF.

This clonotype was seen ten or more times. V usage is TRBV19 and J usage is TRBJ2-5; TRBD2 agrees at 8 bases. This CDR3 is 16 amino acids long. Germline CDR1 reads LNHDA; CDR2 reads SQIVND (reference sequence). J lost 1 base, V lost 3 bases, and 7 bases had no gene match. The CDR3 DNA reads as TGTGCCAGTAGTATTGGAGCGGGGGTGTTCCAAGAGACCCAGTACTTC. Translated, it gives CASSIGAGVFQETQYF.

In its sample, this clonotype was seen many times. This sequence joins TRBV30 and TRBJ2-4; D not resolved. Trimming cost V 4 bases and J 8 bases, with 12 bases left between them. CDR3 length: 12 residues. Per the germline V gene, CDR1 is GTSNPN and CDR2 is SVGIG (reference sequence). CDR3 nucleotides: TGTGCCTGGAAGAAGGTGGGATACATTCAGTACTTC. Translated: CAWKKVGYIQYF. Filled out from reference TRBV30 and TRBJ2-4, the complete variable domain reads SQTIHQWPATLVQPVGSPLSLECTVEGTSNPNLYWYRQAAGRGLQLLFYSVGIGQISSEVPQNLSASRPQDRQFILSSKKLLLSDSGFYLCAWKKVGYIQYFGAGTRLSVL.

This clonotype has a count of ten or more. The chain uses TRBV6-4 and TRBJ2-2; D may be TRBD1 (5 bases). The germline gives CDR1 MRHNA, CDR2 SNTAGT. Trimming shortened V by 3 bases and J by 7 bases, and 12 bases separated the two germline ends. This CDR3 comprises 14 residues. CDR3 region: CASSDGAEDGELFF. CDR3 DNA: TGTGCCAGCAGTGATGGGGCGGAAGACGGGGAGCTGTTTTTT.

This clonotype was found many times. J is TRBJ1-6 and V is TRBV6-1, with D possibly TRBD1 on 6 matching bases. Germline assignment: CDR1 MNHNS and CDR2 SASEGT. V lost 6 bases to trimming and J lost 7 bases, with 13 bases between them. The CDR3 totals 14 residues. CDR3 protein: CASSAGTPNSPLHF. In DNA, the CDR3 is TGTGCCAGCAGCGCCGGGACACCCAATTCACCCCTCCACTTT.

This clonotype was seen once. This chain uses TRBV20-1 with TRBJ1-3; 8 bases map to TRBD1. Germline V gene data show CDR1 as DFQATT and CDR2 as SNEGSKA (reference sequence). The CDR3 length is 15 residues. With V trimmed by 4 bases and J by 3 bases, 8 bases remained unmatched. The CDR3 sequence is CSATDRGKFGNTIYF. CDR3 in DNA: TGCAGTGCTACTGACAGGGGAAAGTTTGGAAACACCATATATTTT.

The sample holds one count of this clonotype. A much larger clone differs by one base, so this may be a read error. Since the CDR3 does not end with the conserved phenylalanine or tryptophan, this likely comes from a read error. The V and J genes are TRBV4-1 and TRBJ2-5; TRBD2 aligns across 10 bases. CDR3 size: 17 residues. After removal of 2 bases from V and 1 base from J, the junction contained 7 bases not matched to a gene. Germline V CDR1 and CDR2: MGHRA, YSYEKL. The DNA for the CDR3 is TGCGCCAGCAGCCAATTGGTACTAGCGGGGACCCAAGAGACCCAGTACTGC. Translation gives CASSQLVLAGTQETQYC.

A single count supports this clonotype. CDR3: CASSEAVGANYGYTF. The CDR3 DNA follows: TGTGCCAGCAGTGAAGCGGTGGGGGCGAACTATGGCTACACCTTC. The chain is built from TRBV6-4 and TRBJ1-2; D perhaps matches TRBD1 (6 bases). This CDR3 is 15 amino acids long. Per germline, CDR1 MRHNA and CDR2 SNTAGT. V lost 3 bases and J 2 bases, leaving 13 bases between the germline ends.

This clonotype was counted a few times. The V call is TRBV24-1, the J call TRBJ2-3; 11 bases match TRBD1. This CDR3 has 17 amino acids. With 3 bases clipped from V and 3 bases from J, the junction kept 7 bases outside the gene matches. Germline V gene data show CDR1 as KGHDR and CDR2 as SFDVKD. The CDR3 reads CATSDARTGGRTDTQYF. CDR3 DNA sequence: TGTGCCACCAGTGATGCCCGGACAGGGGGCAGGACAGATACGCAGTATTTT.

This chain uses TRBV5-6 with TRBJ2-2; tentatively, D is TRBD1 (9 bases). V lost 0 bases and J 3 bases, leaving 15 bases between the germline ends. From germline, CDR1 is SGHDT and CDR2 YYEEEE. The CDR3 spans 17 residues. The CDR3 bases are TGTGCCAGCAGCTTGGTAGCGGGACAGGGTTACACCGGGGAGCTGTTTTTT. The encoded protein is CASSLVAGQGYTGELFF. Full variable domain (rest looked up from reference TRBV5-6 and TRBJ2-2): DAGVTQSPTHLIKTRGQQVTLRCSPKSGHDTVSWYQQALGQGPQFIFQYYEEEERQRGNFPDRFSGHQFPNYSSELNVNALLLGDSALYLCASSLVAGQGYTGELFFGEGSRLTVL.

The chain couples TRBV3-1 to TRBJ1-4, with D tentatively TRBD1 (5 bases). V was cut by 0 bases and J by 10 bases, with 9 bases left in between. Germline CDR1 reads LGHDT; CDR2 reads YNNKEL (reference sequence). This CDR3 is built from 13 residues. The CDR3 here is CASSQDPQGKLFF. The CDR3 DNA follows: TGTGCCAGCAGCCAAGATCCCCAGGGAAAACTGTTTTTT.